The 6 T cell receptor beta chains reported below all come from one sample, sequenced in a study of technical replicates of blood from a few donors. The repertoire was sequenced with immunoSEQ multiplex PCR; TCRdb's copy has only in-frame clones and lacks some. The repertoire has some 94,000 clones, 90% to 96% of them found once; the top ten carry 0.36%. The sample consisted of T cells isolated from PBMCs. Source of these receptors: a human donor in good health.

The chain uses TRBV9 and TRBJ2-1, with 14 bases fitting TRBD2. With V trimmed by 4 bases and J by 10 bases, 10 bases remained unmatched. There are 16 residues in the CDR3. The germline gives CDR1 SGDLS, CDR2 YYNGEE. For the CDR3, the DNA is TGTGCCAGCAGCCCTTCCGGGACTAGCGGGAGAGGCGAGCAGTTCTTC. Translating gives CASSPSGTSGRGEQFF. The whole variable domain, remainder taken from reference TRBV9 and TRBJ2-1, is DSGVTQTPKHLITATGQRVTLRCSPRSGDLSVYWYQQSLDQGLQFLIQYYNGEERAKGNILERFSAQQFPDLHSELNLSSLELGDSALYFCASSPSGTSGRGEQFFGPGTRLTVL.

The chain uses TRBV9 and TRBJ2-3; D perhaps matches TRBD2 (5 bases). The CDR3 totals 14 residues. The V end lost 0 bases, the J end lost 0 bases, and 5 bases lay between the germline ends. Per germline, CDR1 SGDLS and CDR2 YYNGEE. Here the CDR3 reads CASSVGTSTDTQYF. The CDR3 DNA follows: TGTGCCAGCAGCGTAGGGACTAGCACAGATACGCAGTATTTT.

V is TRBV5-1 and J is TRBJ1-5; no reliable D call. There are 13 residues in the CDR3. Trimming shortened V by 5 bases and J by 6 bases, and 12 bases separated the two germline ends. Germline CDR1 and CDR2: SGHRS and YFSETQ. This CDR3 reads CASRWREGQPQHF. DNA for the CDR3: TGCGCCAGCAGGTGGAGGGAAGGTCAGCCCCAGCATTTT.

The V call is TRBV27, the J call TRBJ1-5, with a weak D call TRBD1 (5 bases). This CDR3 has 15 residues. Germline values: CDR1 MNHEY, CDR2 SMNVEV (reference sequence). V was cut by 1 base and J by 4 bases, with 11 bases left in between. The CDR3 sequence: CASSLYRGVNQPQHF. As DNA, the CDR3 is TGTGCCAGCAGTTTATACCGGGGGGTAAATCAGCCCCAGCATTTT.

In this sample, this clone turned up once. This chain uses TRBV10-3 with TRBJ1-1; perhaps TRBD1 as D (6 bases). Germline V gene data show CDR1 as ENHRY and CDR2 as SYGVKD. This CDR3 is 15 amino acids long. Between the trimmed V and J ends, which lost 2 bases and 6 bases, there was a span of 16 bases. The CDR3 is CAISEKGGSPAEAFF. The CDR3, as DNA: TGTGCCATCAGTGAGAAGGGGGGGTCCCCAGCTGAAGCTTTCTTT.

The J gene is TRBJ1-1, the V gene TRBV14; D is perhaps TRBD1 (6 bases). The CDR3 has 14 residues. The V gene's germline CDR1 is SGHDN and CDR2 FVKESK. V was pared by 4 bases and J by 1 base, with 10 bases between. The CDR3 sequence: CASSPRQENTEAFF. CDR3 in DNA: TGTGCCAGCAGCCCCCGACAGGAGAACACTGAAGCTTTCTTT.